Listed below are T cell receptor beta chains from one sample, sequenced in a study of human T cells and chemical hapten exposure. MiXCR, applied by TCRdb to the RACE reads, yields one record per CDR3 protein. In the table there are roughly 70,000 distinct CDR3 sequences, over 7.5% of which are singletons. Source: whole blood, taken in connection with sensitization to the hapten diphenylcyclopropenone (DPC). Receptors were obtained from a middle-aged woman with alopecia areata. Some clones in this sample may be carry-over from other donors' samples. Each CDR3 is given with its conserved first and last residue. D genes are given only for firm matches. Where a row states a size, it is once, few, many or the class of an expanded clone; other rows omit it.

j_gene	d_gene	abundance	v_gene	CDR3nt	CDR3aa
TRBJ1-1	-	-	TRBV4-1	TGCGCCAGCAGCACACCAAGTCGGGGACGGTTGAACACTGAAGCTTTCTTT	CASSTPSRGRLNTEAFF
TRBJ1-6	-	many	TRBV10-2	TGCGCCAGCAGTGAGTTTGACAGTTTGAATTCACCCCTCCACTTT	CASSEFDSLNSPLHF
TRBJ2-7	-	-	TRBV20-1	TGCAGTGCTAGACTTTCAGGCCCGCGGAGTGAGCAGTACTTC	CSARLSGPRSEQYF
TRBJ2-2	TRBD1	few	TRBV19	TGTGCCAGCGGGACAGGGGGCGCAATCACCACCGGGGAGCTGTTTTTT	CASGTGGAITTGELFF
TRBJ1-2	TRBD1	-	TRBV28	TGTGCCACCTGGGACAGGGGGAACTATGGCTACACCTTC	CATWDRGNYGYTF
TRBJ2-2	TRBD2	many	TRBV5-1	TGCGCCAGCAGCCGGACGGAGGCAGGGAGGGCCGGGGAGCTGTTTTTT	CASSRTEAGRAGELFF
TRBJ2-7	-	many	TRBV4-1	TGCGCCAGCAGCCACACACCGTCCTACGAGCAGTACTTC	CASSHTPSYEQYF
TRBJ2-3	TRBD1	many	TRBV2	TGTGCCAGCAGCGGGGACAGGAGCACAGATACGCAGTATTTT	CASSGDRSTDTQYF
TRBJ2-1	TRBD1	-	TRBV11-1	TGTGCCAGCACAGGACAGGCCTACAATGAGCAGTTCTTC	CASTGQAYNEQFF
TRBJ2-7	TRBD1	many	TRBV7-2	TGTGCCAGCAGCCCTCGGACAGGGCTAAGCGAGCAGTACTTC	CASSPRTGLSEQYF
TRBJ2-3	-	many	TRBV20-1	TGCAGTGCTTTGGGGGGAGACCGGATTCGTACAGATACGCAGTATTTT	CSALGGDRIRTDTQYF
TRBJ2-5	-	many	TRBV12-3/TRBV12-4	TGTGCCAGCAGTTCCCCGAGGGGGGCGACCAAAAAAGAGACCCAGTACTTC	CASSSPRGATKKETQYF
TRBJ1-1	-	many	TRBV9	TGTGCCAGCAGCGTAGGTATGAACACTGAAGCTTTCTTT	CASSVGMNTEAFF
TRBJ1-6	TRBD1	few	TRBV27	TGTGCCAGCAGTCCCTGGAGGGGGGACAGCTCCTATAATTCACCCCTCCACTTT	CASSPWRGDSSYNSPLHF
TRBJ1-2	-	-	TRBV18	TGTGCCAGCTCACCACCGGGGACGGCCTATGGCTACACCTTC	CASSPPGTAYGYTF
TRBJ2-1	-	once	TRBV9	TGTGCCAGCAGCCCTAGACACGACACCCGTCCAACGTCTGAGCAGTTCTTC	CASSPRHDTRPTSEQFF
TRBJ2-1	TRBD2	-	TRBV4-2	TGTGCCAGCAGCCAAGATGTCCAGCGGGGCTACAATGAGCAGTTCTTC	CASSQDVQRGYNEQFF
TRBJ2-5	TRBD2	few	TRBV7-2	TGTGCCAGCAGCTTCAGCGGGGGGCAAGAGACCCAGTACTTC	CASSFSGGQETQYF
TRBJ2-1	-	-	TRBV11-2	TGTGCCAGCGTACTCACAGGGAATGAGCAGTTCTTC	CASVLTGNEQFF
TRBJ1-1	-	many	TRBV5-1	TGCGCCAGCAGCTTGGGGGCTGGCACTGAAGCTTTCTTT	CASSLGAGTEAFF
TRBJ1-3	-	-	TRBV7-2	TGTGCCAGCAGGGGGGGGACCGAGCGTGGAAACACCATATATTTT	CASRGGTERGNTIYF
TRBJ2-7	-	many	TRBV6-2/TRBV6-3	TGTGCCACCGGTCGGCCCGAGCAGTACTTC	CATGRPEQYF
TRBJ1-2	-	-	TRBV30	TGTGCCTGGAGGTCCCGTAGGGACTATGGCTACACCTTC	CAWRSRRDYGYTF
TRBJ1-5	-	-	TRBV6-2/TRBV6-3	TGTGCCAGCAAACTTAGAGCCTTTCCAGGGGTGGGTCAGCCCCAGCATTTT	CASKLRAFPGVGQPQHF
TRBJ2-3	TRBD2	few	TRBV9	TGTGCCAGCAGCGTAAGAGCGGGGGAAAGCACAGATACGCAGTATTTT	CASSVRAGESTDTQYF
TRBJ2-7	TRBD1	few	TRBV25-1	TGTGCCAGCAGTGAAGGACAGGGGGCCTACGAGCAGTACTTC	CASSEGQGAYEQYF
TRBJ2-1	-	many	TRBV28	TGTGCCAGCACCGACCCGGGCAGCCACAAGTTCTTC	CASTDPGSHKFF
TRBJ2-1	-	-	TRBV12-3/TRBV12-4	TGTGCCAGCAGCTCGTACAAGGGCCGATACAATGAGCAGTTCTTC	CASSSYKGRYNEQFF
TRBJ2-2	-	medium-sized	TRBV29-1	TGCAGCGTACGGAACACCGGGGAGCTGTTTTTT	CSVRNTGELFF
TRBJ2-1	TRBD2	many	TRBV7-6	TGTGCCAGCAGCTTGGAATTAGCGGGGGGGTCAAATGAGCAGTTCTTC	CASSLELAGGSNEQFF
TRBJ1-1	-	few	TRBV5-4	TGTGCCAGCAGCTTGGTAGGGGAAACTGAAGCTTTCTTT	CASSLVGETEAFF
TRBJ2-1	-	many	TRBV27	TGTGCCAGCAGTTTTGAAGGGCCCCTCTACAATGAGCAGTTCTTC	CASSFEGPLYNEQFF
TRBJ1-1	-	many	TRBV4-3	TGCGCCAGCAGCCGGGTAGAGGGGAACACTGAAGCTTTCTTT	CASSRVEGNTEAFF
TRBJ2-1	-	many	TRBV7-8	TGTGCCAGCAGCTTAGTTACGGACTCATTGTACAATGAGCAGTTCTTC	CASSLVTDSLYNEQFF
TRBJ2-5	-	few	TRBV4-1	TGCGCCAGCAGCCACAGCACAGAGACCCAGTACTTC	CASSHSTETQYF
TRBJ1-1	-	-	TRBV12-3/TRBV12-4	TGTGCCAGCATCCGTGGGGGCGGGAACACTGAAGCTTTCTTT	CASIRGGGNTEAFF
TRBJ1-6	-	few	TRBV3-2	TGTGCCAGCAGCCAAGATCTAACCTACAGCTCCTATAATTCACCCCTCCACTTT	CASSQDLTYSSYNSPLHF
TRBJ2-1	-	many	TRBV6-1	TGTGCCAGCAGTCAAGGGCGCAGGGATGAGCAGTTCTTC	CASSQGRRDEQFF
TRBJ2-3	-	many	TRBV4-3	TGCGCCAGCAGCCAAGACGCGGAACAGGGTGGTACAGATACGCAGTATTTT	CASSQDAEQGGTDTQYF
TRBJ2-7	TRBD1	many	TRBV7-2	TGTGCCAGCAGCTCCCGACAGGGATGGGGTTACGAGCAGTACTTC	CASSSRQGWGYEQYF
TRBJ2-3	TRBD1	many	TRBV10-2	TGCGCCAGCAGTGAGTCTGAAGAGGGACAGGGCATTTTTGATACGCAGTATTTT	CASSESEEGQGIFDTQYF
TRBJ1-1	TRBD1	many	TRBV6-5	TGTGCCAGCAGTTACCTGACAGGGACGAACACTGAAGCTTTCTTT	CASSYLTGTNTEAFF
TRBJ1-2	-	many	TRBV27	TGTGCCAGCAGTTCCCGACAGTTCCGGTTCAACTATGGCTACACCTTC	CASSSRQFRFNYGYTF
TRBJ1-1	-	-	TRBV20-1	TGCAGTGCTAGGGGGCAGGGCTTAGAAGCTTTCTTT	CSARGQGLEAFF
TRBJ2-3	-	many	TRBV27	TGTGCCAGCAGTCCACTTGTTACTCCAGATACGCAGTATTTT	CASSPLVTPDTQYF
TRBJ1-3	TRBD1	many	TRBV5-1	TGCGCCAGCAGATTGGACAGGAACTCTGGAAACACCATATATTTT	CASRLDRNSGNTIYF